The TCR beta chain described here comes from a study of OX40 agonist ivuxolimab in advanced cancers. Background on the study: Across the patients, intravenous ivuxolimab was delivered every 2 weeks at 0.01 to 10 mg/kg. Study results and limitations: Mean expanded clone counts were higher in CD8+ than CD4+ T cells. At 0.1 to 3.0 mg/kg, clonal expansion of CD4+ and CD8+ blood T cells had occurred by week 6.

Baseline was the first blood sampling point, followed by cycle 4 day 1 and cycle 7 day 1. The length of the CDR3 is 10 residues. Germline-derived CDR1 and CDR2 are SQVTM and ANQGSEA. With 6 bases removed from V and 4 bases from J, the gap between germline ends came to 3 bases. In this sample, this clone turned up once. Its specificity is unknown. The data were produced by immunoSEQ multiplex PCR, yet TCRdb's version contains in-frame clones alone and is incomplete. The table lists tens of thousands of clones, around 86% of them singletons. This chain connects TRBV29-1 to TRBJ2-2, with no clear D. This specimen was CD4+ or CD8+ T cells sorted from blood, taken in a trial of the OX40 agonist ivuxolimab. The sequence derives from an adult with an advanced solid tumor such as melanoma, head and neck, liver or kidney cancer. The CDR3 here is CSVATGELFF. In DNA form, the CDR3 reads TGCAGCGTAGCCACCGGGGAGCTGTTTTTT.